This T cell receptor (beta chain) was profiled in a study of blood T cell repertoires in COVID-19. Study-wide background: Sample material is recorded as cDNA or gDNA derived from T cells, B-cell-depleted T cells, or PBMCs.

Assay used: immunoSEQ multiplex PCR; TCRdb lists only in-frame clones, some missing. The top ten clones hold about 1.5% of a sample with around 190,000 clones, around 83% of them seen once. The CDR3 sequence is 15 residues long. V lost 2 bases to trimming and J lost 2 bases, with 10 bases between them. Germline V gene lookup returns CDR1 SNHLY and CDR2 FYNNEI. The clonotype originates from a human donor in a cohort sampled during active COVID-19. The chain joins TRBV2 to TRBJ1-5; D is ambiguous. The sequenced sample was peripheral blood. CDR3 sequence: CASSENRFGNQPQHF. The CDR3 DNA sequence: TGTGCCAGCAGTGAAAATCGGTTTGGCAATCAGCCCCAGCATTTT.